This TCR beta chain was observed in a study of spatial heterogeneity in lung cancer. Study in general: The study consistently detected more beta-chain than alpha-chain sequences.

Only a few counts were recorded for this clonotype. On each TCR cDNA molecule, a unique molecular identifier was present. Via MiXCR, TCRdb re-called the 5' RACE reads, giving one row per CDR3 protein. This table holds 13,000 or so distinct CDR3 sequences, approximately 4% found once. Regarding time point: sample taken at primary tumor resection. The donors comprised roughly 71 untreated early-stage non-small cell lung cancer patients. The study sequenced unsorted whole RNA from tumor, nontumor lung or frozen PBMC. The CDR3 contains 13 residues. V was trimmed by 4 bases and J by 7 bases, leaving 12 bases between them. Per germline, CDR1 SGHNT and CDR2 YYREEE (reference sequence).

This specimen was PBMCs, taken at surgery. The source is a male donor with early-stage non-small cell lung cancer. This rearrangement joins TRBV5-4 to TRBJ2-4; D unresolved. The CDR3 region has the DNA TGTGCCAGCAGCCCGCTAGACGAGAACATTCAGTACTTC. The encoded protein is CASSPLDENIQYF. The full variable domain, completed using reference TRBV5-4 and TRBJ2-4, is ETGVTQSPTHLIKTRGQQVTLRCSSQSGHNTVSWYQQALGQGPQFIFQYYREEENGRGNFPPRFSGLQFPNYSSELNVNALELDDSALYLCASSPLDENIQYFGAGTRLSVL.